The clone carrying this T cell receptor (beta chain) was counted ten times or more. Its antigen is unidentified. For TCRbeta, the library was prepared with unique molecular identifiers. Using its own MiXCR run on the PCR reads, TCRdb lists one record per CDR3 protein. The table has approximately 110,000 distinct CDR3 sequences, more than 20% seen once. These data belong to a study of T-cell reconstitution after alpha-beta-depleted transplantation in children. Study-wide results and caveats: When one year had passed after transplant, most T-cell counts and diversity came from newly produced T cells.

The CDR3 sequence is 12 residues long. The V and J ends lost 2 bases and 4 bases respectively, with 3 bases between them. Germline loops: CDR1 SGDLS, CDR2 YYNGEE. This material consisted of PBMCs, mostly from graft donor cells, taken 180 days after TCRalphabeta/CD19-depleted stem cell transplant. J is TRBJ2-2 and V is TRBV9; D remains unclear. This clonotype was obtained from a male patient between 2 and 10 years old who had a stem cell transplant for chronic granulomatous disease, so the T cells may come from the graft donor. The CDR3 coding sequence is TGTGCCAGCAGCGTCACCACCGGGGAGCTGTTTTTT. Its protein product is CASSVTTGELFF.